Listed below are T cell receptor beta chains from one sample, sequenced in a study of long-term antiretroviral therapy in people with HIV. The protocol was immunoSEQ multiplex PCR, while the TCRdb copy is restricted to in-frame clones and leaves out a portion. The sample lists under 30,000 clones, about 95% seen once, with roughly 8% in the top ten. This sample comprised unsorted PBMCs, obtained roughly 6.2 years after starting antiretroviral therapy. All receptors derive from a young man with HIV. The CDR3 runs from the conserved cysteine through the conserved F or W. The order of the fields is J gene, CDR3 length, V gene, CDR3 protein.

TRBJ2-3	13	TRBV2	CASRAVHWDTQYF
TRBJ1-2	14	TRBV10-3	CAISVEVPAGGYTF
TRBJ2-7	13	TRBV5-1	CASSSTETYEQYF
TRBJ2-1	15	TRBV7-2	CASGPVGRAIGEQFF
TRBJ1-3	13	TRBV30	CAWSLSSGNTIYF
TRBJ1-1	14	TRBV5-1	CASSLRAAETEAFF
TRBJ1-1	15	TRBV7-8	CASSRTGGGGTEAFF
TRBJ1-3	15	TRBV4-1	CASSQVRGFKNTIYF
TRBJ1-6	18	TRBV14	CASSQDREESSYNSPLHF
TRBJ2-2	13	TRBV6-5	CASTVRNTGELFF
TRBJ2-7	13	TRBV28	CASHDRTSYEQYF
TRBJ2-3	19	TRBV4-2	CASSQDLRRGGTDTDTQYF
TRBJ2-3	17	TRBV9	CASSVGSGRTSTDTQYF
TRBJ2-2	16	TRBV5-8	CASIRAGGPFTGELFF
TRBJ2-1	13	TRBV11-2	CASSFGLSDEQFF
TRBJ1-3	14	TRBV7-9	CASSLIGTGNTIYF
TRBJ2-5	17	TRBV15	CATSRDSAMGPGETQYF
TRBJ1-2	14	TRBV7-9	CASSLDIEFYGYTF
TRBJ2-3	15	TRBV15	CATSRDLAGTDTQYF
TRBJ2-3	14	TRBV7-2	CASSLSSGGDTQYF
TRBJ2-7	13	TRBV5-1	CASSQGGGYEQYF
TRBJ2-3	15	TRBV6-5	CASSPRPPVTDTQYF
TRBJ1-3	14	TRBV11-2	CASSPRVSGNTIYF
TRBJ2-5	14	TRBV29-1	CSVEDLGFQETQYF
TRBJ1-5	15	TRBV27	CASSPGGTANQPQHF
TRBJ2-3	18	TRBV15	CATSSLPGQGGGTDTQYF
TRBJ1-1	13	TRBV10-2	CASRGTALTEAFF
TRBJ2-1	15	TRBV4-3	CASSPGAGPYNEQFF
TRBJ1-2	13	TRBV27	CASSFSGRGGYTF
TRBJ2-1	13	TRBV19	CASSWASYNEQFF
TRBJ2-7	14	TRBV29-1	CSVQSDRGPTEQYF
TRBJ2-7	14	TRBV6-1	CASSETRASYEQYF
TRBJ1-5	13	TRBV5-1	CASRADSNQPQHF
TRBJ2-1	14	TRBV6-4	CASSDRDPAGEQFF
TRBJ1-5	14	TRBV11-2	CASSLGYSNQPQHF
TRBJ2-7	13	TRBV7-9	CASSFTGTGEQYF
TRBJ2-1	14	TRBV5-1	CASSLSGGRNEQFF
TRBJ2-5	15	TRBV5-1	CASSLIGRRAETQYF
TRBJ2-2	15	TRBV6-6	CASSSQDRVSGELFF
TRBJ2-7	13	TRBV27	CASSLGLSYEQYF
TRBJ2-3	17	TRBV7-2	CASSFRLAGVPTDTQYF
TRBJ2-1	24	TRBV30	CAWTALYVAGGPQKRLSSYNEQFF
TRBJ1-1	12	TRBV2	CARGTGGGEAFF
TRBJ1-5	12	TRBV7-9	CASSPGPQPQHF
TRBJ2-4	13	TRBV7-3	CASSQTQGGIQYF
TRBJ2-7	14	TRBV14	CASSHRTGSYEQYF
TRBJ2-1	14	TRBV6-6	CASSLGQGAYEQFF
TRBJ2-7	15	TRBV5-6	CASSLNGRISYEQYF
TRBJ1-2	14	TRBV5-1	CASSLTGLDYGYTF
TRBJ1-2	13	TRBV5-6	CASSPGHSGGYTF
TRBJ2-7	16	TRBV7-9	CASSQPTSRDSYEQYF
TRBJ1-4	15	TRBV6-6	CASSLRPNTNEKLFF
TRBJ2-2	15	TRBV6-4	CASSISEANTGELFF
TRBJ2-7	15	TRBV5-1	CASRVYGTAGYEQYF
TRBJ1-1	17	TRBV2	CASSESYWTALNTEAFF
TRBJ2-7	13	TRBV11-2	CASSLAGGGEQYF
TRBJ2-2	15	TRBV6-5	CASSTSLASYGELFF
TRBJ2-7	12	TRBV28	CASRQEPYEQYF
TRBJ1-4	18	TRBV18	CASSPRGASAATNEKLFF
TRBJ2-6	17	TRBV5-1	CASSSGTVFGGANVLTF